This T cell receptor beta chain stems from a study of T cells in Graves' hyperthyroidism and ophthalmopathy. This clonotype has at least ten counts. Antigen unknown. Amplified regions were TCR beta CDR3 sequences from RNA transcripts. An initial round of RT-PCR targeting the TCR CDR3 relied on the HTBI primer set. MiXCR was run by TCRdb on the multiplex PCR reads, yielding one entry per CDR3 protein. The table shows roughly 520,000 distinct CDR3 sequences, with approximately 25% occurring only once. The germline V and J ends were trimmed by 7 bases and 0 bases, with 12 bases remaining between them. The CDR3 spans 14 residues. Exclusions: uncontrolled infection, other autoimmune disease, pregnancy, lactation. Used for diagnoses were clinical symptoms, serum thyroxine and TRAb, thyroid ultrasound and orbital computed tomography. Study-wide points: Among clonotypes expanded in thyroid above 0.001, most were also found in blood.

The sample was blood. This TCR came from a woman in her 30s with Graves' ophthalmopathy. The chain couples TRBV12-3 or TRBV12-4 to TRBJ1-1, with D tentatively TRBD1 (6 bases). CDR3 protein: CASNLRGMNTEAFF. CDR3 nucleotide sequence: TGTGCCAGCAACCTCAGGGGAATGAACACTGAAGCTTTCTTT.